The 2 T cell receptor beta chains presented below share a single source sample, sequenced in a study of OX40 agonist ivuxolimab in advanced cancers. Generated by immunoSEQ multiplex PCR, the TCRdb table keeps only in-frame clones and is missing some. The sample records around 31,000 clones, about 83% being singletons. Sample: CD4+ or CD8+ T cells sorted from blood, taken in a trial of the OX40 agonist ivuxolimab. The receptors come from an adult with an advanced solid tumor such as melanoma, head and neck, liver or kidney cancer.

The chain links TRBV9 to TRBJ2-7, with 7 nucleotides matching TRBD1. CDR1 is SGDLS, CDR2 YYNGEE, per germline. CDR3 length: 14 residues. V shed 1 base, J shed 2 bases, and the junction held 3 bases outside the gene matches. The CDR3 bases are TGTGCCAGCAGCGTACGGGACAGCACCTACGAGCAGTACTTC. Translated, it gives CASSVRDSTYEQYF.

The CDR3 region is CASSLSGAEAFF. The CDR3, as DNA: TGTGCCAGCAGCTTGTCGGGAGCTGAAGCTTTCTTT. The chain carries TRBV6-6 and TRBJ1-1; D uncertain. Germline lookup yields CDR1 MNHNY and CDR2 SVGAGI (reference sequence). V was clipped by 6 bases and J by 6 bases, with 11 bases between them. There are 12 residues in the CDR3.